The 16 T cell receptor beta chains presented below share a single source sample, sequenced in a study of CD8 T cells in ankylosing spondylitis. TCRdb used MiXCR to reprocess the 5' RACE reads, holding one entry per CDR3 protein. The sample lists 150,000 to 200,000 distinct CDR3 sequences, about 9.9% occurring once. The specimen sequenced was blood, either unsorted or a sorted T cell fraction (not recorded which). Source of these receptors: a male donor with ankylosing spondylitis or in good health (not recorded which).

V usage is TRBV5-1 and J usage is TRBJ2-7; 10 nucleotides align to TRBD2. The CDR3 runs to 14 residues. Trimming removed 4 bases from V and 6 bases from J; junction bases left unmatched: 7. CDR1 and CDR2 from the germline V gene are SGHRS and YFSETQ. As DNA, the CDR3 is TGCGCCAGCAGCCCACTAGCGGGATCGTTCGAGCAGTACTTC. The encoded protein is CASSPLAGSFEQYF.

This clonotype is medium-sized by share. The gene calls are TRBV10-3 and TRBJ2-7; D remains ambiguous. The germline V and J ends were trimmed by 3 bases and 0 bases, with 9 bases remaining between them. There are 14 residues in the CDR3. Germline V CDR1 and CDR2: ENHRY, SYGVKD. For the CDR3, the DNA is TGTGCCATCAGTGATAACGTAAACTCCTACGAGCAGTACTTC. Protein sequence: CAISDNVNSYEQYF.

This clonotype was detected many times. This chain uses TRBV5-1 with TRBJ2-7, with TRBD2 as a possible D gene (7 bases). CDR1 and CDR2 from the germline V gene are SGHRS and YFSETQ. V was pared by 0 bases and J by 6 bases, with 16 bases between. The CDR3 has 15 residues. CDR3 in amino acids: CASSLGGGAGSEQYF. In DNA form, the CDR3 reads TGCGCCAGCAGCTTGGGGGGGGGCGCTGGCAGCGAGCAGTACTTC.

The CDR3 bases are TGTGCCAGCAGCCAATGGACAGGGCAACCTAATGAAAAACTGTTTTTT. Its translation is CASSQWTGQPNEKLFF. The chain links TRBV7-6 to TRBJ1-4, with 8 bases that match TRBD1. This CDR3 comprises 16 residues. Germline V gene lookup returns CDR1 SGHVS and CDR2 FNYEAQ. Trimming cost V 5 bases and J 3 bases; bases outside gene matches: 8.

This clonotype was detected ten times or more. This chain connects TRBV28 to TRBJ1-1; D may be TRBD1 (5 bases). Trimming shortened V by 8 bases and J by 4 bases, and 14 bases separated the two germline ends. The CDR3 is 13 amino acids. Germline V lookup: CDR1 MDHEN, CDR2 SYDVKM. The CDR3 coding sequence is TGTGCCAGCCGGGACGGCGTGGCCACTGAAGCTTTCTTT. This codes for CASRDGVATEAFF.

At least ten counts were recorded for this clonotype. V gene TRBV5-1 combines with J gene TRBJ2-7, with a possible D match to TRBD1 (6 bases). Trimming cost V 7 bases and J 4 bases, with 21 bases left between them. The germline V gene has CDR1 SGHRS and CDR2 YFSETQ. This CDR3 spans 15 amino acids. The DNA of the CDR3 is TGCGCCAGCCGCCCGAACCCCCAGGGGCTGTACGAGCAGTACTTC. Translated: CASRPNPQGLYEQYF.

There are a few counts of this clonotype. The chain couples TRBV9 to TRBJ2-1, with D uncertain. This CDR3 spans 12 amino acids. V lost 2 bases to trimming and J lost 9 bases, with 9 bases between them. Germline V gene sequence: CDR1 SGDLS, CDR2 YYNGEE. Written as DNA, the CDR3 is TGTGCCAGCAGCGTGTCCCCTCCTGAGCAGTTCTTC. Its protein product is CASSVSPPEQFF.

This clonotype was counted at least ten times. The chain has TRBV4-2 and TRBJ2-2; perhaps TRBD2 as D (6 bases). CDR1 and CDR2 from the germline V gene are LGHNA and YNFKEQ. CDR3 size: 17 residues. The V end was cut by 3 bases, the J end by 1 base, with 15 bases between. The chain's CDR3 is CASSHLFLAQNTGELFF. The CDR3 DNA sequence: TGTGCCAGCAGCCATCTCTTCCTAGCGCAGAACACCGGGGAGCTGTTTTTT.

The sample holds a few counts of this clonotype. The rearrangement links TRBV4-3 to TRBJ2-6; perhaps TRBD2 as D (5 bases). The CDR3 consists of 14 residues. Germline V gene data show CDR1 as LGHNA and CDR2 as YSLEER. V was shortened by 4 bases and J by 3 bases, with 7 bases between the two germline ends. The CDR3 loop reads CASSPRVGANVLTF. CDR3 coding DNA: TGCGCCAGCAGCCCGCGGGTTGGGGCCAACGTCCTGACTTTC.

To note about this clonotype: It may be a read error: a sequence one base away is much more abundant. In this CDR3 the conserved last residue, phenylalanine or tryptophan, is missing, so a read error is likely. The chain recombines TRBV10-3 with TRBJ2-3, with D uncertain. CDR3 length: 12 residues. CDR1 ENHRY and CDR2 SYGVKD come from the germline V gene. Trimming left V 0 bases short and J 7 bases short, with 5 bases between. The CDR3 protein is CAISESSYTQYY. Here the CDR3 DNA reads TGTGCCATCAGTGAGTCCTCCTATACGCAGTATTAT.

This clonotype occurred many times. This chain uses TRBV5-1 with TRBJ1-5; D is uncertain. V dropped 0 bases and J dropped 7 bases, with 17 bases sitting between them. This CDR3 is built from 16 residues. Per the germline V gene, CDR1 is SGHRS and CDR2 is YFSETQ. The DNA of the CDR3 is TGCGCCAGCAGCTTGGGCGGTTCGGGGTTTGGCCAGCCCCAGCATTTT. Translation gives CASSLGGSGFGQPQHF.

This clonotype was seen more than once but under ten times. The chain joins TRBV10-1 to TRBJ1-6, with unresolved D. Germline assignment: CDR1 WNHNN and CDR2 SYGVQD (reference sequence). CDR3 length: 15 amino acids. Trimming shortened V by 3 bases and J by 10 bases, and 16 bases separated the two germline ends. CDR3 amino acids: CASSEDRANGSPLHF. In nucleotides, the CDR3 is TGCGCCAGCAGTGAAGATAGGGCAAATGGATCACCCCTCCACTTT.

This clonotype was observed at least ten times. The chain recombines TRBV28 with TRBJ1-6, with D perhaps TRBD1 (6 bases). Germline assignment: CDR1 MDHEN and CDR2 SYDVKM. V dropped 10 bases and J dropped 6 bases, with 19 bases sitting between them. The CDR3 length is 15 residues. For the CDR3, the DNA is TGTGCCATCGCTACCTCCGGGACAAGTAATTCACCCCTCCACTTT. Protein sequence: CAIATSGTSNSPLHF. Full variable domain (rest looked up from reference TRBV28 and TRBJ1-6): DVKVTQSSRYLVKRTGEKVFLECVQDMDHENMFWYRQDPGLGLRLIYFSYDVKMKEKGDIPEGYSVSREKKERFSLILESASTNQTSMYLCAIATSGTSNSPLHFGNGTRLTVT.

V usage is TRBV11-2 and J usage is TRBJ2-7; 14 bases fit TRBD2. CDR1 and CDR2 (germline): SGHAT, FQNNGV. The CDR3 consists of 15 residues. V lost 3 bases to trimming and J lost 3 bases; unmatched junction nucleotides: 1. The CDR3 loop reads CASSLGLAGDYEQYF. DNA for the CDR3: TGTGCCAGCAGCTTGGGACTAGCGGGAGACTACGAGCAGTACTTC.

In its sample, this clonotype was seen many times. The V gene is TRBV5-1, the J gene TRBJ2-1, with 10 bases fitting TRBD2. The CDR3 is made up of 14 amino acids. Trimming cost V 5 bases and J 5 bases; bases outside gene matches: 4. Germline assignment: CDR1 SGHRS and CDR2 YFSETQ. In DNA, the CDR3 is TGCGCCAGCAGTTTCACTAGCGGGAACAATGAGCAGTTCTTC. Translated: CASSFTSGNNEQFF.

Regarding this clonotype: Being one base from a much bigger clone, this may be a read error. The chain recombines TRBV5-5 with TRBJ1-5; no clear D. The CDR3 sequence is 15 residues long. The germline V gene encodes CDR1 SGHKS and CDR2 YYEKEE (reference sequence). The CDR3 nucleotides read TGTGCCAGCAGCTTGGCCTGGGGAGGCAATCGGCCCCAGCATTTT. It codes for CASSLAWGGNRPQHF.